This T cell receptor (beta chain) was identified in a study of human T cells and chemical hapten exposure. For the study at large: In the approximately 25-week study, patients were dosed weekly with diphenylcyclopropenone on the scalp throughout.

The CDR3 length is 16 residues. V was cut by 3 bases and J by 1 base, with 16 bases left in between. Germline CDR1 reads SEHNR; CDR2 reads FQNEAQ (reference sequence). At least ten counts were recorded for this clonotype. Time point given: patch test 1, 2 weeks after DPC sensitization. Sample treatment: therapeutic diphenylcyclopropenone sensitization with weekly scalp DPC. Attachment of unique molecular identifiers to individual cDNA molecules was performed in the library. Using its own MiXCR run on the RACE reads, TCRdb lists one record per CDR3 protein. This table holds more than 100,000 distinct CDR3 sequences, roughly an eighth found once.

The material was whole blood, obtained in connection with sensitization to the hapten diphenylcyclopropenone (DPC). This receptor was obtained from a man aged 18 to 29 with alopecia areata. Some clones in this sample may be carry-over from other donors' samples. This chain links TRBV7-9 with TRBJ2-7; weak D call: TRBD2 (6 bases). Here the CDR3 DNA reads TGTGCCAGCAGCTTCTCACCTAGGGGACTGTCCTACGAGCAGTACTTC. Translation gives CASSFSPRGLSYEQYF.